The clone carrying this T cell receptor (beta chain) was counted between two and nine times. The antigen remains undetermined. RNA transcripts served as the template for amplifying TCR beta CDR3 regions. HTBI primers drove first-round RT-PCR of the TCR CDR3. In TCRdb, the multiplex PCR reads were re-called with MiXCR into one record per CDR3 protein. Seen here are about 590,000 distinct CDR3 sequences, around a sixth observed once, and the top ten hold around 7.5%. The entry originates in a study of T cells in Graves' hyperthyroidism and ophthalmopathy. Study-wide findings and caveats: Blood samples included most of the expanded thyroid clonotypes exceeding 0.001.

A lack of ophthalmopathy progression within 18 months defined stable Graves' hyperthyroidism. Each patient was aged 18 to 65 and had newly diagnosed hyperthyroidism of under 2 months' duration. Any patient presenting with uncontrolled infection, other autoimmune disease, pregnancy or lactation was left out. The CDR3 is 16 amino acids. Trimming removed 6 bases from V and 1 base from J; junction bases left unmatched: 12. The germline CDR1 and CDR2 sequences are MNHNS and SASEGT. The sample was blood. The TCR comes from a woman aged 25 to 39 with Graves' hyperthyroidism. The chain recombines TRBV6-1 with TRBJ2-7, with TRBD2 matching over 7 bases. CDR3 DNA: TGTGCCAGCAGAGGCGGTGTTAGCGGGCGATCCTACGAGCAGTACTTC. Translation: CASRGGVSGRSYEQYF.